What follows are 27 T cell receptor beta chains derived from one specimen sequenced in a study of control samples from healthy donors and cancer patients. Some clones are missing from TCRdb's copy, which holds only in-frame ones; the method was immunoSEQ multiplex PCR. Found here are about 170,000 clones, 88% of them singletons; the top ten hold around 5%. The sample taken for sequencing was blood. Every receptor here comes from a woman aged 25 to 39 in good health.

This chain uses TRBV7-9 with TRBJ2-7; TRBD2 matches 13 bases. The CDR3 runs to 16 residues. Germline V gene data show CDR1 as SEHNR and CDR2 as FQNEAQ (reference sequence). The V gene end was trimmed by 5 bases and the J gene end by 3 bases; junction bases not matched to a gene: 7. The CDR3 loop is CASSPTSGRVIYEQYF. DNA for the CDR3: TGTGCCAGCAGCCCCACTAGCGGGAGGGTTATCTACGAGCAGTACTTC.

The V gene is TRBV5-1, the J gene TRBJ1-5; D is perhaps TRBD1 (5 bases). V lost 4 bases and J 5 bases, leaving 16 bases between the germline ends. The germline CDR1 and CDR2 sequences are SGHRS and YFSETQ. This CDR3 has 15 residues. The CDR3 DNA reads as TGCGCCAGCAGCCCCGGGACGGCAGGTTATCAGCCCCAGCATTTT. Residues: CASSPGTAGYQPQHF.

This clone was recorded once. The chain carries TRBV29-1 and TRBJ2-5, with D perhaps matching TRBD2 (6 bases). CDR1 SQVTM and CDR2 ANQGSEA come from the germline V gene. V dropped 7 bases and J dropped 3 bases, with 12 bases sitting between them. The CDR3 extends over 12 amino acids. CDR3 in DNA: TGCAGCGCTGGGGACTCCAAAGAGACCCAGTACTTC. Translated: CSAGDSKETQYF.

Concerning this clone itself: Within the sample, other DNA sequences also encode this same CDR3. This chain uses TRBV15 with TRBJ2-2; 7 bases are a match to TRBD1. The CDR3 sequence is 14 residues long. Germline assignment: CDR1 LNHNV and CDR2 YYDKDF (reference sequence). J lost 6 bases, V lost 8 bases, and 9 bases had no gene match. CDR3 in DNA: TGTGCCACCGGTCGGGACAGAGCCGCCGGGGAGCTGTTTTTT. Encoded protein: CATGRDRAAGELFF. Together with reference TRBV15 and TRBJ2-2, the CDR3 gives the full variable domain: DAMVIQNPRYQVTQFGKPVTLSCSQTLNHNVMYWYQQKSSQAPKLLFHYYDKDFNNEADTPDNFQSRRPNTSFCFLDIRSPGLGDTAMYLCATGRDRAAGELFFGEGSRLTVL.

V gene TRBV5-1 combines with J gene TRBJ2-3; D might be TRBD1 or TRBD2, each matching 6 bases. This CDR3 has 15 amino acids. CDR1 is SGHRS and CDR2 is YFSETQ in the germline V gene. Deletions cut 6 bases from V and 4 bases from J, with 18 bases between. CDR3 in amino acids: CASTLWQGRPDTQYF. For the CDR3, the DNA is TGCGCCAGCACTCTATGGCAGGGGAGGCCAGATACGCAGTATTTT.

J is TRBJ2-2 and V is TRBV27; maybe TRBD1 (5 bases). This CDR3 is 18 amino acids long. Germline V lookup: CDR1 MNHEY, CDR2 SMNVEV (reference sequence). Trimming removed 4 bases from V and 6 bases from J, with 24 bases in between. The CDR3 sequence is CASSSLKSRQGISGELFF. The CDR3 DNA sequence: TGTGCCAGCAGTTCGCTAAAGTCCAGGCAGGGAATATCCGGGGAGCTGTTTTTT.

This chain joins TRBV5-4 and TRBJ2-3, with D possibly TRBD2 on 7 matching bases. Per germline, CDR1 SGHNT and CDR2 YYREEE (reference sequence). V lost 4 bases and J 3 bases, leaving 21 bases between the germline ends. CDR3 length: 17 amino acids. The CDR3 here is CASSGRGGADGTDTQYF. In DNA form, the CDR3 reads TGTGCCAGCAGCGGGAGGGGGGGCGCAGATGGGACAGATACGCAGTATTTT.

This clone was detected only once. The chain recombines TRBV19 with TRBJ2-2, with D perhaps matching TRBD2 (6 bases). Trimming removed 2 bases from V and 9 bases from J, with 28 bases in between. The CDR3 consists of 19 residues. CDR1 and CDR2 (germline): LNHDA, SQIVND (reference sequence). The CDR3 loop is CASSIRGLLRQGTDRELFF. The CDR3, as DNA: TGTGCCAGTAGTATAAGAGGACTACTGCGACAAGGGACTGACCGGGAGCTGTTTTTT.

The chain links TRBV7-6 to TRBJ2-2, with a tentative D call TRBD1 (5 bases). This CDR3 has 15 residues. The ends were cut back, 2 bases at V and 1 base at J, with 8 bases in the middle. Germline V gene lookup returns CDR1 SGHVS and CDR2 FNYEAQ. CDR3 residues: CASSLWGGNTGELFF. The CDR3 bases are TGTGCCAGCAGCTTATGGGGCGGGAACACCGGGGAGCTGTTTTTT.

The V gene is TRBV7-9, the J gene TRBJ1-2, with unresolved D. This CDR3 has 15 residues. The V end was cut by 5 bases, the J end by 6 bases, with 19 bases between. Germline V lookup: CDR1 SEHNR, CDR2 FQNEAQ (reference sequence). CDR3 in amino acids: CASSPGLRDADGYTF. The CDR3 bases are TGTGCCAGCAGCCCTGGACTGAGGGATGCCGATGGCTACACCTTC.

This chain links TRBV6-5 with TRBJ2-7; TRBD1 is a possible D gene (8 bases). Germline V lookup: CDR1 MNHEY, CDR2 SVGAGI. The CDR3 sequence is 14 residues long. Trimming cost V 2 bases and J 7 bases, with 15 bases left between them. The CDR3, as DNA: TGTGCCAGCAGTTACCCCGGACAGGGAGGGGAGCAGTACGTC. It is translated as CASSYPGQGGEQYV.

The rearrangement uses TRBV7-8 and TRBJ1-4; 9 nucleotides line up with TRBD1. Losses at the gene ends were 4 bases for V and 8 bases for J; bases not matched to a gene: 5. Germline lookup yields CDR1 SGHVS and CDR2 FQNEAQ. This CDR3 comprises 14 residues. The CDR3 here is CASSSRTGVEKLFF. In DNA, the CDR3 is TGTGCCAGCAGCTCCCGGACAGGGGTAGAAAAACTGTTTTTT.

The V and J genes are TRBV5-1 and TRBJ1-1, with unresolved D. V was trimmed by 3 bases and J by 1 base, leaving 10 bases between them. The CDR3 runs to 14 residues. Germline CDR1 SGHRS, CDR2 YFSETQ. CDR3 coding DNA: TGCGCCAGCAGCTGGGCTGGTCGGAACACTGAAGCTTTCTTT. Its protein is CASSWAGRNTEAFF.

The chain is built from TRBV4-1 and TRBJ1-2; TRBD1 aligns across 7 bases. The CDR3 covers 18 residues. CDR1 and CDR2 (germline): MGHRA, YSYEKL. Trimming took 0 bases from V and 5 from J; bases not matched to a gene: 15. In DNA, the CDR3 is TGCGCCAGCAGCCAAGATCTTTATGGGGGGACAGAAGGATATGGCTACACCTTC. Residues: CASSQDLYGGTEGYGYTF.

The chain couples TRBV12-3 or TRBV12-4 to TRBJ2-1; D not certain. The CDR3 totals 13 residues. With 6 bases removed from V and 4 bases from J, the gap between germline ends came to 10 bases. The CDR3 DNA reads TGTGCCAGCAGCCTAAACGCATACAATGAGCAGTTCTTC. Its translation: CASSLNAYNEQFF.

The chain recombines TRBV7-9 with TRBJ1-1, with a tentative D call TRBD1 (5 bases). V gave up 3 bases and J gave up 5 bases, with 13 bases separating them. The germline gives CDR1 SEHNR, CDR2 FQNEAQ (reference sequence). The CDR3 is 14 residues long. The CDR3, as DNA: TGTGCCAGCAGCTTCCAACAGGAAAGTACTGAAGCTTTCTTT. Protein product: CASSFQQESTEAFF.

The chain recombines TRBV24-1 with TRBJ1-5, with TRBD1 identical over 7 bases. This CDR3 region has 13 residues. Germline V CDR1 and CDR2: KGHDR, SFDVKD. After removal of 6 bases from V and 7 bases from J, the junction contained 5 bases not matched to a gene. The chain's CDR3 is CATSTQGVQPQHF. CDR3 coding DNA: TGTGCCACCAGTACGCAGGGGGTCCAGCCCCAGCATTTT.

The J gene is TRBJ2-1, the V gene TRBV11-3; the D gene is possibly TRBD2 (7 bases). Germline V lookup: CDR1 SGHNT, CDR2 YENEEA. The length of the CDR3 is 15 residues. Trimming took 5 bases from V and 7 from J, leaving 18 bases between them. In DNA, the CDR3 is TGTGCCAGCAGCCCGAGGGGGACTACTATTAATGAGCAGTTCTTC. Amino acids: CASSPRGTTINEQFF.

The chain recombines TRBV9 with TRBJ1-6; TRBD1 is a possible D gene (5 bases). V lost 4 bases and J 8 bases, leaving 16 bases between the germline ends. Germline V gives CDR1 SGDLS, CDR2 YYNGEE. CDR3 size: 15 residues. The CDR3 sequence: CASSPRSGFDSPLHF. CDR3 bases: TGTGCCAGCAGCCCCCGGTCAGGGTTTGATTCACCCCTCCACTTT.

This clone was counted ten times or more. The V gene is TRBV5-6, the J gene TRBJ2-1; D may be TRBD1 (6 bases). This CDR3 spans 14 amino acids. Trimming took 0 bases from V and 8 from J, leaving 12 bases between them. CDR1 is SGHDT, CDR2 YYEEEE, per germline. CDR3 nucleotides: TGTGCCAGCAGCTTGGCCTTCAGGGGCTATGAGCAGTTCTTC. It is translated as CASSLAFRGYEQFF.

The chain combines TRBV9 with TRBJ2-1; 7 bases fit TRBD2. V dropped 1 base and J dropped 7; count of bases not matched to a gene: 5. The germline gives CDR1 SGDLS, CDR2 YYNGEE. The CDR3 has 14 amino acids. CDR3: CASSVSAGPNEQFF. As DNA, the CDR3 is TGTGCCAGCAGCGTATCAGCGGGGCCGAATGAGCAGTTCTTC.

The J gene is TRBJ2-7, the V gene TRBV18, with D perhaps matching TRBD1 (6 bases). The CDR3 covers 16 residues. Trimming pared 2 bases from V and 1 base from J, leaving 15 bases between. Germline V gives CDR1 KGHSH, CDR2 LQKENI. This CDR3 is CASSPRDRPYSYEQYF. The CDR3 nucleotides read TGTGCCAGCTCACCAAGAGACAGGCCCTATTCCTACGAGCAGTACTTC. Full variable domain (rest looked up from reference TRBV18 and TRBJ2-7): NAGVMQNPRHLVRRRGQEARLRCSPMKGHSHVYWYRQLPEEGLKFMVYLQKENIIDESGMPKERFSAEFPKEGPSILRIQQVVRGDSAAYFCASSPRDRPYSYEQYFGPGTRLTVT.

V is TRBV20-1 and J is TRBJ2-3, with D unresolved. V was pared by 3 bases and J by 1 base, with 8 bases between. This CDR3 spans 13 amino acids. Germline CDR1 DFQATT, CDR2 SNEGSKA (reference sequence). The CDR3, as DNA: TGCAGTGCTAGTACCGCGGGCACAGATACGCAGTATTTT. As protein: CSASTAGTDTQYF.

The chain links TRBV29-1 to TRBJ1-2; D is possibly TRBD1 (6 bases). Germline assignment: CDR1 SQVTM and CDR2 ANQGSEA. V lost 6 bases and J lost 0, with 14 bases in between. CDR3 size: 14 residues. The CDR3 region has the DNA TGCAGCGTAATATCAGGGGCGACTAACTATGGCTACACCTTC. The encoded protein is CSVISGATNYGYTF. The variable domain in full, completed from reference TRBV29-1 and TRBJ1-2, reads SAVISQKPSRDICQRGTSLTIQCQVDSQVTMMFWYRQQPGQSLTLIATANQGSEATYESGFVIDKFPISRPNLTFSTLTVSNMSPEDSSIYLCSVISGATNYGYTFGSGTRLTVV.

The genes are TRBV25-1 and TRBJ1-3; D gene unclear. The V gene's germline CDR1 is MGHDK and CDR2 SYGVNS. The CDR3 extends over 11 amino acids. Trimming removed 7 bases at V and 4 bases at J, with 5 bases between. This CDR3 is CASMLGNTIYF. The CDR3 nucleotides read TGTGCCAGCATGTTGGGAAACACCATATATTTT.

This clone was detected once. The V gene is TRBV5-8, the J gene TRBJ2-7; D gene unclear. V was pared by 5 bases and J by 4 bases, with 7 bases between. The CDR3 totals 11 residues. Germline V gives CDR1 SGHTS, CDR2 YDEGEE. The CDR3 sequence is CASSLRYEQYF. The CDR3 coding sequence is TGTGCCAGCAGTTTACGTTACGAGCAGTACTTC.

V is TRBV19 and J is TRBJ2-3; D is unresolved. Trimming left V 6 bases short and J 2 bases short, with 9 bases between. The germline gives CDR1 LNHDA, CDR2 SQIVND (reference sequence). This CDR3 region has 13 residues. The CDR3 DNA is TGTGCCAGTAGGGGCGGAGCCACAGATACGCAGTATTTT. As protein: CASRGGATDTQYF.